One and the same sample provided the 22 T cell receptor beta chains below, sequenced in a study of cytomegalovirus exposure and HLA in healthy donors. The PCR employed 60 Vbeta primers together with 13 Jbeta primers. Libraries were prepared by immunoSEQ multiplex PCR; TCRdb keeps only in-frame clonotypes and omits some of them. This sample has 95,000 to 150,000 clones, with about 75% found just once. Sequences were obtained from PBMCs. These receptors were collected from a man aged 55 to 70 in good health and CMV-seropositive.

The gene calls are TRBV28 and TRBJ1-1, with D uncertain. V shed 6 bases and J shed 5 bases, with 7 bases lying between them. The CDR3 contains 11 residues. The V gene's germline CDR1 is MDHEN and CDR2 SYDVKM. This chain's CDR3 is CASSLSTEAFF. The CDR3, as DNA: TGTGCCAGCAGCCTGAGTACTGAAGCTTTCTTT.

V and J are TRBV5-4 and TRBJ2-5, with D tentatively TRBD1 (6 bases). Germline CDR1 SGHNT, CDR2 YYREEE (reference sequence). V lost 0 bases and J lost 7, with 16 bases in between. The CDR3 runs to 15 residues. The CDR3 DNA is TGTGCCAGCAGCTTGGCTAAACAGGGAAGTGGGACCCAGTACTTC. Its protein product is CASSLAKQGSGTQYF.

The chain couples TRBV11-2 to TRBJ2-7, with a tentative D call TRBD1 (6 bases). The CDR3 has 12 amino acids. CDR1 and CDR2 from the germline V gene are SGHAT and FQNNGV. Deletions cut 5 bases from V and 6 bases from J, with 11 bases between. The CDR3 reads CASSPRGGEQYF. The CDR3 DNA sequence: TGTGCCAGCAGCCCCCGAGGGGGCGAGCAGTACTTC. Complete variable domain (other parts from reference TRBV11-2 and TRBJ2-7): EAGVAQSPRYKIIEKRQSVAFWCNPISGHATLYWYQQILGQGPKLLIQFQNNGVVDDSQLPKDRFSAERLKGVDSTLKIQPAKLEDSAVYLCASSPRGGEQYFGPGTRLTVT.

The V call is TRBV6-1, the J call TRBJ1-1, with D perhaps matching TRBD1 (6 bases). This CDR3 is 14 amino acids long. Trimming stripped 2 bases from V and 0 bases from J, with 7 bases between. Germline V CDR1 and CDR2: MNHNS, SASEGT. DNA for the CDR3: TGTGCCAGCAGTGAACAGGGGATGAACACTGAAGCTTTCTTT. This sequence encodes CASSEQGMNTEAFF.

This clone was detected only a few times. The chain recombines TRBV11-3 with TRBJ2-7; 8 bases line up with TRBD1. V lost 5 bases and J lost 5; bases outside the gene matches: 5. The CDR3 extends over 13 amino acids. From germline, CDR1 is SGHNT and CDR2 YENEEA. This chain's CDR3 is CASSPGQVDEQYF. CDR3 coding DNA: TGTGCCAGCAGCCCGGGACAGGTCGACGAGCAGTACTTC.

The gene calls are TRBV6-1 and TRBJ2-2, with a tentative D call TRBD1 (6 bases). Per germline, CDR1 MNHNS and CDR2 SASEGT. The ends were cut back, 2 bases at V and 6 bases at J, with 10 bases in the middle. CDR3 size: 14 residues. The CDR3 bases are TGTGCCAGCAGTGAATGGGACAACGCCGGGGAGCTGTTTTTT. It specifies CASSEWDNAGELFF.

The chain links TRBV30 to TRBJ1-6, with TRBD1 as a possible D gene (5 bases). Germline values: CDR1 GTSNPN, CDR2 SVGIG (reference sequence). The V end lost 3 bases, the J end lost 8 bases, and 11 bases lay between the germline ends. This CDR3 has 13 residues. The CDR3 protein is CAWRTGTYSPLHF. CDR3 nucleotides: TGTGCCTGGAGAACGGGGACTTATTCACCCCTCCACTTT.

The chain links TRBV16 to TRBJ2-3; 7 bases line up with TRBD2. The J segment lost 5 bases and the V segment lost 4 bases, leaving 9 bases of the junction unmatched. This CDR3 has 15 amino acids. Germline V gene lookup returns CDR1 KGHSY and CDR2 FQNENV. The CDR3 DNA follows: TGTGCCAGCAGCCTACTAGCGCCACCGGGAGATACGCAGTATTTT. As protein: CASSLLAPPGDTQYF. Based on the CDR3 plus reference TRBV16 and TRBJ2-3, the full variable domain is GEEVAQTPKHLVRGEGQKAKLYCAPIKGHSYVFWYQQVLKNEFKFLISFQNENVFDETGMPKERFSAKCLPNSPCSLEIQATKLEDSAVYFCASSLLAPPGDTQYFGPGTRLTVL.

This clone is a singleton in its sample. The chain employs TRBV7-3 and TRBJ2-7; tentative D call: TRBD2 (6 bases). V dropped 1 base and J dropped 0 bases, with 10 bases sitting between them. CDR3 length: 15 amino acids. Germline CDR1 is SGHTA and CDR2 is FQGTGA. CDR3 DNA: TGTGCCAGCAGCTTAAGCGGGGTCAGCTCCTACGAGCAGTACTTC. Protein product: CASSLSGVSSYEQYF.

This clone was found once. The chain couples TRBV28 to TRBJ2-7, with a weak D call TRBD2 (6 bases). This CDR3 has 15 residues. V shed 6 bases and J shed 6 bases, with 21 bases lying between them. From germline, CDR1 is MDHEN and CDR2 SYDVKM. The CDR3, as DNA: TGTGCCAGCAGCAAAACCGGCGGGATTCACCTCGAGCAGTACTTC. This codes for CASSKTGGIHLEQYF.

The V and J genes are TRBV15 and TRBJ1-5; 7 bases line up with TRBD1. The trim removed 1 base at V and 0 bases at J, leaving 3 bases unmatched. The CDR3 runs 16 residues. Germline lookup yields CDR1 LNHNV and CDR2 YYDKDF (reference sequence). DNA for the CDR3: TGTGCCACCAGCAGAGTCAGGGGGTATAGCAATCAGCCCCAGCATTTT. Translating gives CATSRVRGYSNQPQHF.

This chain uses TRBV10-3 with TRBJ1-1; 7 nucleotides line up with TRBD1. CDR3 length: 14 amino acids. CDR1 and CDR2 from the germline V gene are ENHRY and SYGVKD. V was clipped by 2 bases and J by 5 bases; unmatched bases: 5. This chain's CDR3 is CAISETTGRTEAFF. CDR3 in DNA: TGTGCCATCAGTGAGACGACAGGGAGAACTGAAGCTTTCTTT.

This chain links TRBV19 with TRBJ2-7; D is undetermined. There are 14 residues in the CDR3. CDR1 is LNHDA, CDR2 SQIVND, per germline (reference sequence). The V end lost 5 bases, the J end lost 2 bases, and 13 bases lay between the germline ends. The CDR3 DNA is TGTGCCAGTAGTTCGACGACAACAGCCTACGAGCAGTACTTC. The encoded protein is CASSSTTTAYEQYF.

The chain uses TRBV5-4 and TRBJ1-4, with 10 bases that match TRBD1. V was pared by 4 bases and J by 8 bases, with 8 bases of the junction left unmatched. The CDR3 is 15 amino acids. The V gene's germline CDR1 is SGHNT and CDR2 YYREEE (reference sequence). The CDR3: CASSGRTGGGEKLFF. CDR3 nucleotides: TGTGCCAGCAGCGGACGGACAGGGGGGGGAGAAAAACTGTTTTTT.

This clone was counted only a few times. This chain connects TRBV7-9 to TRBJ2-3, with 10 bases that match TRBD2. Germline CDR1 SEHNR, CDR2 FQNEAQ (reference sequence). The CDR3 is 15 residues long. Trimming cost V 5 bases and J 4 bases; bases outside gene matches: 6. DNA of the CDR3: TGTGCCAGCAGCAGCAGCGGGAGGGCCTCAGATACGCAGTATTTT. As protein: CASSSSGRASDTQYF.

The chain is built from TRBV7-3 and TRBJ2-1, with unresolved D. CDR3 length: 13 residues. Between the trimmed V and J ends, which lost 4 bases and 4 bases, there was a span of 8 bases. Germline CDR1 is SGHTA and CDR2 is FQGTGA. The CDR3 spells CASSSTLYNEQFF. For the CDR3, the DNA is TGTGCCAGCAGCTCCACGCTATACAATGAGCAGTTCTTC.

The chain has TRBV2 and TRBJ2-3, with 10 bases lining up with TRBD2. The CDR3 runs 15 residues. The V gene end was trimmed by 6 bases and the J gene end by 2 bases; junction bases not matched to a gene: 5. Germline CDR1 reads SNHLY; CDR2 reads FYNNEI. CDR3 region: CASRASGRSTDTQYF. The CDR3 DNA reads TGTGCCAGCAGGGCTAGCGGGAGATCCACAGATACGCAGTATTTT.

This clone turned up a few times. This rearrangement joins TRBV6-5 to TRBJ1-1, with D perhaps matching TRBD1 (5 bases). V was clipped by 5 bases and J by 10 bases, with 17 bases between them. Germline CDR1 and CDR2: MNHEY and SVGAGI. This CDR3 comprises 13 residues. CDR3 sequence reads: CASSPSKGKGAFF. CDR3 bases: TGTGCCAGCAGTCCTTCTAAGGGGAAGGGAGCTTTCTTT.

V and J are TRBV5-1 and TRBJ2-2; TRBD1 matches 7 bases. CDR1 is SGHRS and CDR2 is YFSETQ in the germline V gene. With 3 bases clipped from V and 2 bases from J, the junction kept 4 bases outside the gene matches. The CDR3 length is 15 residues. The CDR3 reads CASSWDRTNTGELFF. The CDR3 region has the DNA TGCGCCAGCAGCTGGGACAGAACTAACACCGGGGAGCTGTTTTTT.

The gene calls are TRBV27 and TRBJ1-1; no clear D. CDR3 size: 13 residues. Germline CDR1 MNHEY, CDR2 SMNVEV (reference sequence). Trimming stripped 9 bases from V and 5 bases from J, with 16 bases between. The chain's CDR3 is CASALVLETEAFF. CDR3 in DNA: TGTGCCAGTGCCTTAGTCCTGGAGACTGAAGCTTTCTTT.

The chain links TRBV28 to TRBJ2-7, with D tentatively TRBD2 (6 bases). The V and J ends lost 2 bases and 2 bases respectively, with 10 bases between them. The germline gives CDR1 MDHEN, CDR2 SYDVKM. The CDR3 is 14 residues long. CDR3 DNA sequence: TGTGCCAGCAGTTTACACACGGGAGCCTACGAGCAGTACTTC. Translated: CASSLHTGAYEQYF.

The chain recombines TRBV5-1 with TRBJ1-2; possibly TRBD1 for D (5 bases). CDR1 and CDR2 (germline): SGHRS, YFSETQ. CDR3 size: 14 residues. V lost 5 bases and J lost 1, with 12 bases in between. The CDR3 DNA reads TGCGCCAGCAGAGGGGAGGGAGGTAACTATGGCTACACCTTC. Its translation: CASRGEGGNYGYTF.